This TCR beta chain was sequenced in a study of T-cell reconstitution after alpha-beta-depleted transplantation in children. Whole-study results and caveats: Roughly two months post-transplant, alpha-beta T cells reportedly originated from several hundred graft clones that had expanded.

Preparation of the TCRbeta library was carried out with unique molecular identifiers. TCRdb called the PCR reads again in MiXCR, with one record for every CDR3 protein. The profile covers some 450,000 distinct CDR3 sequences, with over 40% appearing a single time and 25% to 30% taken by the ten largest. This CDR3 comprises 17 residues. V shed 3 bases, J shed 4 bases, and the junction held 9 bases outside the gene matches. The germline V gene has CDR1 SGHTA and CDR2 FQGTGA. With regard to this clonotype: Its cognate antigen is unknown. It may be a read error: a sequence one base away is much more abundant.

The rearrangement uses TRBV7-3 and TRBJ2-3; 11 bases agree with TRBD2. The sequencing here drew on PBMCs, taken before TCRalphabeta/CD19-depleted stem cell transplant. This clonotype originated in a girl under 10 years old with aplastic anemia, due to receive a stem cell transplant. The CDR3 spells CASSLTLTSGNADTQYF. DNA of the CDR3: TGTGCCAGCAGCTTGACCCTGACTAGCGGGAATGCAGATACGCAGTATTTT.